This TCR beta chain was profiled in a study of T cell repertoires in ileal Crohn's disease. About the research overall: The M6 sample came from neoterminal ileum during colonoscopy after surgery. Study-level results: High-frequency clones were more common in sorted CD8 than CD4 cells.

Only a few counts were recorded for this clone. Its antigen is as yet unknown. The method was immunoSEQ multiplex PCR; TCRdb's version includes in-frame clones alone and lacks a portion of them. In the table there are approximately 18,000 clones, approximately 72% of which are singletons. This sample's time point: neoterminal ileum biopsy at postoperative endoscopy, about 6 months after surgery. Germline lookup yields CDR1 MGHRA and CDR2 YSYEKL. The junction had 6 bases not matched to a gene; V was cut back by 2 bases and J by 6 bases. The CDR3 has 14 amino acids. The V call is TRBV4-1, the J call TRBJ1-1, with 7 bases lining up with TRBD1. The receptor was isolated from an adult with Crohn's disease. Sequencing was done on a sample of ileal tissue. The CDR3 here is CASSQTRQGAEAFF. In nucleotides, the CDR3 is TGCGCCAGCAGCCAAACTCGACAGGGCGCTGAAGCTTTCTTT.